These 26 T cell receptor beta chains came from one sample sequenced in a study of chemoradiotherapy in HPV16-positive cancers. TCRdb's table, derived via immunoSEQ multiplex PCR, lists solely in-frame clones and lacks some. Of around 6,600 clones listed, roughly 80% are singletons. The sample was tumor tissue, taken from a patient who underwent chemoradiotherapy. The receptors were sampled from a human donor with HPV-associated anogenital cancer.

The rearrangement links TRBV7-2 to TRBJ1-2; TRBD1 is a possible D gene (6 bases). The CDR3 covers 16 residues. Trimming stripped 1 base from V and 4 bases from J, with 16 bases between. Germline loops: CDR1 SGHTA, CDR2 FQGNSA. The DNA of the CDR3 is TGTGCCAGCAGCTTAGGAGCAGGGGCCACCCTCTATGGCTACACCTTC. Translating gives CASSLGAGATLYGYTF.

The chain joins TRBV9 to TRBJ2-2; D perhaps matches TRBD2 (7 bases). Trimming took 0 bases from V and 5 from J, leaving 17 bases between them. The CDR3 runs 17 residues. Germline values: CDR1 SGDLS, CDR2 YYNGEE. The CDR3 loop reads CASSVDGGRDITGELFF. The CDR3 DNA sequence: TGTGCCAGCAGCGTAGACGGGGGGAGGGACATAACCGGGGAGCTGTTTTTT.

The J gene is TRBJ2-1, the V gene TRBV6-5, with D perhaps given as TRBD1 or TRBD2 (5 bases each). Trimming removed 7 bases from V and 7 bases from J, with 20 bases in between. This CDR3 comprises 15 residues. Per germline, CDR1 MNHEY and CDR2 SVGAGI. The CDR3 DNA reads TGTGCCAGCACCTCTAGAAGAGGGGCGCAGAATGAGCAGTTCTTC. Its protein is CASTSRRGAQNEQFF.

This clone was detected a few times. CDR3 bases: TGTGCCAGCAGTGCGGGCCCCTCTGGGGAGACCCAGTACTTC. Encoded protein: CASSAGPSGETQYF. The chain is built from TRBV6-1 and TRBJ2-5; D call uncertain. CDR3 length equals 14 residues. V was cut by 4 bases and J by 5 bases, with 14 bases left in between. Germline V gene sequence: CDR1 MNHNS, CDR2 SASEGT.

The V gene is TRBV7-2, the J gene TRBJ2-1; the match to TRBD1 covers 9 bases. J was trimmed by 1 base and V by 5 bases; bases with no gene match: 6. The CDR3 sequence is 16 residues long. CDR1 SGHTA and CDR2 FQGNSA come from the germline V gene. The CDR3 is CASSNDRGGSYNEQFF. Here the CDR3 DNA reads TGTGCCAGCAGCAACGACAGGGGGGGGTCCTACAATGAGCAGTTCTTC.

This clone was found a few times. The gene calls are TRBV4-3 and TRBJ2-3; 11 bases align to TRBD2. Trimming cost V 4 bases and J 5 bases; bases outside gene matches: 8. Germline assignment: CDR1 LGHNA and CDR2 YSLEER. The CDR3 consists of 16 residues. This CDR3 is CASSPIRTSGLDTQYF. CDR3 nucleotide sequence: TGCGCCAGCAGCCCAATTCGGACTAGCGGGTTAGATACGCAGTATTTT.

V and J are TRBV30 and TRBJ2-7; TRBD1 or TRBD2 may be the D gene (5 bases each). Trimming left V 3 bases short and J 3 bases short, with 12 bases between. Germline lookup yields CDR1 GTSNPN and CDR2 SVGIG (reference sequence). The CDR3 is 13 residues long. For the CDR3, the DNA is TGTGCCTGGAGGATCCGGGGCCTCTACGAGCAGTACTTC. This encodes CAWRIRGLYEQYF.

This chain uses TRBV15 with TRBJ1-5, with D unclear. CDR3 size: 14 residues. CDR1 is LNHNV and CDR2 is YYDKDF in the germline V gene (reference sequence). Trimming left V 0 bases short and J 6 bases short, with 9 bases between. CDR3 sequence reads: CATSRDPEFQPQHF. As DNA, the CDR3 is TGTGCCACCAGCAGAGATCCTGAATTTCAGCCCCAGCATTTT.

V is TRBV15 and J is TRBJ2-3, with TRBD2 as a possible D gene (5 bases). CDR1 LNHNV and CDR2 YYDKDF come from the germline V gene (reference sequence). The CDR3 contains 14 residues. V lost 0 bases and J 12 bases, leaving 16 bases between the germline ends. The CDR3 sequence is CATSRDSGTSPQYF. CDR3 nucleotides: TGTGCCACCAGCAGAGATTCAGGAACTAGTCCCCAGTATTTT.

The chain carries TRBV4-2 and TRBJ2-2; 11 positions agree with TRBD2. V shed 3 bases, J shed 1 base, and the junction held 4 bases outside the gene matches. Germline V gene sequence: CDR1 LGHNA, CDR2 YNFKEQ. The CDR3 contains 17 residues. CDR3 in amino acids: CASSHLTSGVNTGELFF. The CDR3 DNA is TGTGCCAGCAGCCACTTGACTAGCGGGGTGAACACCGGGGAGCTGTTTTTT.

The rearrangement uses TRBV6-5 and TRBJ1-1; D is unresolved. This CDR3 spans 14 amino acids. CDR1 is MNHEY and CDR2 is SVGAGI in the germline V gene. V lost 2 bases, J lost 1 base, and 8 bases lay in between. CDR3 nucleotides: TGTGCCAGCAGTTACACGGATAAGAACACTGAAGCTTTCTTT. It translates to CASSYTDKNTEAFF.

The CDR3 loop reads CASSHGVRTEAFF. The DNA for the CDR3 is TGCGCCAGCAGCCATGGGGTTCGGACTGAAGCTTTCTTT. This chain connects TRBV4-1 to TRBJ1-1, with D uncertain. This CDR3 contains 13 residues. Germline loops: CDR1 MGHRA, CDR2 YSYEKL. The V end was cut by 3 bases, the J end by 5 bases, with 10 bases between.

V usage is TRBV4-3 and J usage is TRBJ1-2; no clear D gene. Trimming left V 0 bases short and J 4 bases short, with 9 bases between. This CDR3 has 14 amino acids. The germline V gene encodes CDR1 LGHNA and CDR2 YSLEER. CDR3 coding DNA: TGCGCCAGCAGCCAAGATCGGATGGGCTATGGCTACACCTTC. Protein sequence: CASSQDRMGYGYTF.

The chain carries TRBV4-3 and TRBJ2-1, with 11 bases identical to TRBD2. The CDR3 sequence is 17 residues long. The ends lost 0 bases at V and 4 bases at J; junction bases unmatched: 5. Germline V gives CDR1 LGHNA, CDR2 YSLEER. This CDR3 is CASSQDPTSGGYNEQFF. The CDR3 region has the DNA TGCGCCAGCAGCCAAGATCCCACTAGCGGGGGTTACAATGAGCAGTTCTTC.

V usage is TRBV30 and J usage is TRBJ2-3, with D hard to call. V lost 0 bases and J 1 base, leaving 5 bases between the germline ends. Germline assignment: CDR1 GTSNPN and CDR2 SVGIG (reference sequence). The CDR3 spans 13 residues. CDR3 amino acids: CAWSVLGTDTQYF. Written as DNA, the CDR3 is TGTGCCTGGAGTGTATTAGGCACAGATACGCAGTATTTT.

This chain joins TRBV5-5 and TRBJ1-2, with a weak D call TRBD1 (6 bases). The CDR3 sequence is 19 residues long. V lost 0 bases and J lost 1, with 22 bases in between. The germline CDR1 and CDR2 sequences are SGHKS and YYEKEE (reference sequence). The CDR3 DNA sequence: TGTGCCAGCAGCTTGGTGTCGTTGAACAGGGTCGGTCGTAACTATGGCTACACCTTC. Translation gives CASSLVSLNRVGRNYGYTF.

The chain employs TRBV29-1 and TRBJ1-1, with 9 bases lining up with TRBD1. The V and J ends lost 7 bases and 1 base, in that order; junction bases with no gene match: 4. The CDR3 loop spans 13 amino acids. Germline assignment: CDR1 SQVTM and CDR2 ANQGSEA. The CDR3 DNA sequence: TGCAGCGCAGGACAGGGGAGGAACACTGAAGCTTTCTTT. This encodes CSAGQGRNTEAFF.

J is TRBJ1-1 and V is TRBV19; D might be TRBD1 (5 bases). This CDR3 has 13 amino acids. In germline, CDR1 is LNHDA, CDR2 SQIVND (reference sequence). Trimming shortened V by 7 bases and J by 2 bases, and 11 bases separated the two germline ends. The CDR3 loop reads CASKDSRNTEAFF. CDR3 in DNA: TGTGCCAGTAAAGACAGCCGAAACACTGAAGCTTTCTTT.

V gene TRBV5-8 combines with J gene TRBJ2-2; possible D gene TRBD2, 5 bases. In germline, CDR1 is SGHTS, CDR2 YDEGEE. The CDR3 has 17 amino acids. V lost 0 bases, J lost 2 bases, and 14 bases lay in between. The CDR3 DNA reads TGTGCCAGCAGCTTGGCCACTAGGTCTAGTAACACCGGGGAGCTGTTTTTT. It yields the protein CASSLATRSSNTGELFF.

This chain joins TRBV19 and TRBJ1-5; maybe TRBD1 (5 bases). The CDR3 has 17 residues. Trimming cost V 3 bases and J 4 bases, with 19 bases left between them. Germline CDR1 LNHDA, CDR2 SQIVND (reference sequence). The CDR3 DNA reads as TGTGCCAGTAGTATTTCAGCGATCGGGGGACGGAATCAGCCCCAGCATTTT. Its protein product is CASSISAIGGRNQPQHF.

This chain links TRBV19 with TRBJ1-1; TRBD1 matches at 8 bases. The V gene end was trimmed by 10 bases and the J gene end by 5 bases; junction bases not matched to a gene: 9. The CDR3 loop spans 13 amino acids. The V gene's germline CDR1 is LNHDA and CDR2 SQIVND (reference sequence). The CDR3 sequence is CATVSDRATEAFF. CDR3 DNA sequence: TGTGCCACCGTCTCGGACAGGGCAACTGAAGCTTTCTTT.

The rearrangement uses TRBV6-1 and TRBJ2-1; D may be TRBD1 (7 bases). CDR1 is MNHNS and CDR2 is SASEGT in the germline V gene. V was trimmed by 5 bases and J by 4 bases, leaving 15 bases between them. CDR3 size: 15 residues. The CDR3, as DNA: TGTGCCAGCAGTATTCTGACAGGGAGGTACAATGAGCAGTTCTTC. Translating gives CASSILTGRYNEQFF.

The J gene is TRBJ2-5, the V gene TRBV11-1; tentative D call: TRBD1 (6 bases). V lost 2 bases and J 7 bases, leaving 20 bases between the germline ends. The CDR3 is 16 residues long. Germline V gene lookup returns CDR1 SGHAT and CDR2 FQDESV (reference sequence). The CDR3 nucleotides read TGTGCCAGCAGCTTACCCCGGGGTTACAGGGAGCCGACCCAGTACTTC. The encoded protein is CASSLPRGYREPTQYF.

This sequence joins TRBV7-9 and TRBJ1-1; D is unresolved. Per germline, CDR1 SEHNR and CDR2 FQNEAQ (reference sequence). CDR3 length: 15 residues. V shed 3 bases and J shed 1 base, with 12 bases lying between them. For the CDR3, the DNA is TGTGCCAGCAGCTTTATGCGGTCGGGGAACACTGAAGCTTTCTTT. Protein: CASSFMRSGNTEAFF.

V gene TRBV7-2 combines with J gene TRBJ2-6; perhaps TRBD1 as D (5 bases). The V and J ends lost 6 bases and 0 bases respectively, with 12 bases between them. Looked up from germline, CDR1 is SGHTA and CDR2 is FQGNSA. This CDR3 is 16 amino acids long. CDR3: CASRPTEFSGANVLTF. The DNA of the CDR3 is TGTGCCAGCAGGCCGACAGAATTCTCTGGGGCCAACGTCCTGACTTTC.

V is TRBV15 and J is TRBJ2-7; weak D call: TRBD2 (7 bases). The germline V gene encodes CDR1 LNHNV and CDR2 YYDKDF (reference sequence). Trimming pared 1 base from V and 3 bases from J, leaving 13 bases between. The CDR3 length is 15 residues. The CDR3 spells CATSRGGGGLYEQYF. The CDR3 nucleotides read TGTGCCACCAGCAGAGGAGGGGGGGGACTCTACGAGCAGTACTTC.